This T cell receptor beta chain comes out of a study of somatic mutations in cytotoxic T cells in rheumatoid arthritis. For the study at large: It was right after diagnosis, before any treatment, that patient blood (more than 26 ml EDTA) was drawn. Study observations and caveats: A rise in CD8+ clonality with age was seen in rheumatoid arthritis patients but not in healthy controls.

Regarding this clone: Its antigen is not known.

Clones were sequenced by immunoSEQ multiplex PCR, and TCRdb holds only the in-frame ones, with some missing. The sample carries 15,000 to 20,000 clones, over 80% recorded once. By positive magnetic bead selection, CD4+ and CD8+ cells were isolated, and their purity was checked by flow cytometry. V shed 6 bases and J shed 14 bases, with 18 bases lying between them. The length of the CDR3 is 11 residues. CDR1 and CDR2 from the germline V gene are DFQATT and SNEGSKA (reference sequence). The chain employs TRBV20-1 and TRBJ2-3; D call uncertain. The receptor was derived from a young man with rheumatoid arthritis. The source material was CD8+ T cells sorted from blood. In DNA, the CDR3 is TGCAGTGCCCAGCAGCAGCCTAGGACGTATTTT. Its translation: CSAQQQPRTYF.